This entry is about one T cell receptor (beta chain). The data derive from a study of PD-L1 blockade in urothelial cancer. The protocol was immunoSEQ multiplex PCR, while the TCRdb copy is restricted to in-frame clones and leaves out a portion. The repertoire holds about 35,000 clones, with roughly 82% as singletons. The CDR3 sequence is 15 residues long. CDR1 MGHRA and CDR2 YSYEKL come from the germline V gene. V was pared by 0 bases and J by 2 bases, with 3 bases of the junction left unmatched. Time point: peripheral blood 6 weeks after treatment start. J is TRBJ2-5 and V is TRBV4-1, with 7 bases that match TRBD1. This sequence originates from a man aged 40-50 years with urothelial cancer. This specimen consisted of PBMCs, obtained around atezolizumab (anti-PD-L1) treatment. In DNA, the CDR3 is TGCGCCAGCAGCCAAGAACAGGGGTCTCAAGAGACCCAGTACTTC. Protein: CASSQEQGSQETQYF.